This T cell receptor (beta chain) is from a study of cytomegalovirus exposure and HLA in healthy donors. Notes on the study in general: A few chains tied to CMV proved CMV antigen-specific in vitro.

Regarding this clone: The antigen is undetermined.

CDR3 length: 14 residues. V lost 0 bases and J lost 2, with 7 bases in between. CDR1 is PRHDT and CDR2 is FYEKMQ in the germline V gene (reference sequence). The PCR made use of 60 Vbeta and 13 Jbeta primers. Repertoires were generated with immunoSEQ multiplex PCR, while TCRdb's copy carries only in-frame clones and drops some. The repertoire consists of 150,000 to 200,000 clones, with 70% occurring once and the leading ten covering 4% to 5%. Sequencing was done on a sample of PBMCs. The chain joins TRBV13 to TRBJ1-1, with D maybe TRBD1 (5 bases). The TCR was taken from a man aged 18 to 35 in good health and CMV-seropositive. The CDR3 DNA reads TGTGCCAGCAGCTTAGGAGGGGCAAACACTGAAGCTTTCTTT. Translation gives CASSLGGANTEAFF.